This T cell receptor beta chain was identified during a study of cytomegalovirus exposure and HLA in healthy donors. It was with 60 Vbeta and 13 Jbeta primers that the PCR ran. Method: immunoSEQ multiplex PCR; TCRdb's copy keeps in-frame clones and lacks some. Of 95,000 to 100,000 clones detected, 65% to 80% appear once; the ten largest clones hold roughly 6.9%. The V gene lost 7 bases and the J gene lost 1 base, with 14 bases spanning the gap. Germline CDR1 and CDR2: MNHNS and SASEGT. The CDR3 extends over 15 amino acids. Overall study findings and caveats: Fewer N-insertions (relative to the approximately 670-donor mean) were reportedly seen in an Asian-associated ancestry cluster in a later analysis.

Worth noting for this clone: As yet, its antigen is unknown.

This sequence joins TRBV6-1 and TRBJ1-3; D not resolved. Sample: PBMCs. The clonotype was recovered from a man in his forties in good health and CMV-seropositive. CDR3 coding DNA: TGTGCCAGCACGGGAGCGGTAGATTCTGGAAACACCATATATTTT. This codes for CASTGAVDSGNTIYF.